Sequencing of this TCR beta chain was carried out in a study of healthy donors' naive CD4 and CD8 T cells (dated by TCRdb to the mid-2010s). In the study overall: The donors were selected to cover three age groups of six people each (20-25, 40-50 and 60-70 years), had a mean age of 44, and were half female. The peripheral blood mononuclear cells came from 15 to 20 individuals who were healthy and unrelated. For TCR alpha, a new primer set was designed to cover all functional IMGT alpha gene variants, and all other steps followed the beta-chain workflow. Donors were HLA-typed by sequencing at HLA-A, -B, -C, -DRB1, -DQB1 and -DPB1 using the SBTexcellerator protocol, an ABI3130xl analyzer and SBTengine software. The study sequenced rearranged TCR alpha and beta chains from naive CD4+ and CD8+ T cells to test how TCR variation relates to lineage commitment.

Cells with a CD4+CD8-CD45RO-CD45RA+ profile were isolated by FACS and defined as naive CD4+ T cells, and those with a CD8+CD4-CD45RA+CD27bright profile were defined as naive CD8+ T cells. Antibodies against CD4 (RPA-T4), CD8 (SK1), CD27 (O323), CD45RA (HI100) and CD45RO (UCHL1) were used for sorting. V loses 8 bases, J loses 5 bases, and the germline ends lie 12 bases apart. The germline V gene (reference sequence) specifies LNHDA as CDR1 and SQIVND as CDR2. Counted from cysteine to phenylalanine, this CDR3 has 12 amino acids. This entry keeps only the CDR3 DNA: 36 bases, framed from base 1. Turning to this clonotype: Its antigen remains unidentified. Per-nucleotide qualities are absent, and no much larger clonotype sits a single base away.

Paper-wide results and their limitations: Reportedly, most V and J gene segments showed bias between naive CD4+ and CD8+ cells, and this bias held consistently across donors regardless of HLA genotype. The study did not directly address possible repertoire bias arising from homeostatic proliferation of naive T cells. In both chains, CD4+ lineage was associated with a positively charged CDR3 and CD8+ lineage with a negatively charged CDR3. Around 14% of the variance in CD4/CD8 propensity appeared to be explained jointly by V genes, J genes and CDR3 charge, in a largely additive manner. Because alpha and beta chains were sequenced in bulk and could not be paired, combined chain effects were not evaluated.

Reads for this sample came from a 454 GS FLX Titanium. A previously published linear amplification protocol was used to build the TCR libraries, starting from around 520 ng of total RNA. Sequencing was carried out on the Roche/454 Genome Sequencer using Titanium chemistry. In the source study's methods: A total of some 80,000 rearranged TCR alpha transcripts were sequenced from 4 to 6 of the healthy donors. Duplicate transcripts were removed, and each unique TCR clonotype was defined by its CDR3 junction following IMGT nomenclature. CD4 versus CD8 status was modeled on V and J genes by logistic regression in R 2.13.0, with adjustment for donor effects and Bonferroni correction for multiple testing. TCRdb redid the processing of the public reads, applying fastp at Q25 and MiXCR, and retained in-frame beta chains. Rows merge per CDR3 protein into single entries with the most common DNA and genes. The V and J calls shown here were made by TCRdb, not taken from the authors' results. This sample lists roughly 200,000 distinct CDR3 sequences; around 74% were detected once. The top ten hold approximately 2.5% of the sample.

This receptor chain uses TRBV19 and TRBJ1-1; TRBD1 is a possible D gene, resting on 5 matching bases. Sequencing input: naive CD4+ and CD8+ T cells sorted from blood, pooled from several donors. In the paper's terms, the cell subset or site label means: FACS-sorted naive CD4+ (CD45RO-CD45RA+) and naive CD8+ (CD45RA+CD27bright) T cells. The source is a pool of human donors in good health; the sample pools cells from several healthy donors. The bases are TGTGCCAGTTTGGCGACAGTAACTGAAGCTTTCTTT. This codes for CASLATVTEAFF.